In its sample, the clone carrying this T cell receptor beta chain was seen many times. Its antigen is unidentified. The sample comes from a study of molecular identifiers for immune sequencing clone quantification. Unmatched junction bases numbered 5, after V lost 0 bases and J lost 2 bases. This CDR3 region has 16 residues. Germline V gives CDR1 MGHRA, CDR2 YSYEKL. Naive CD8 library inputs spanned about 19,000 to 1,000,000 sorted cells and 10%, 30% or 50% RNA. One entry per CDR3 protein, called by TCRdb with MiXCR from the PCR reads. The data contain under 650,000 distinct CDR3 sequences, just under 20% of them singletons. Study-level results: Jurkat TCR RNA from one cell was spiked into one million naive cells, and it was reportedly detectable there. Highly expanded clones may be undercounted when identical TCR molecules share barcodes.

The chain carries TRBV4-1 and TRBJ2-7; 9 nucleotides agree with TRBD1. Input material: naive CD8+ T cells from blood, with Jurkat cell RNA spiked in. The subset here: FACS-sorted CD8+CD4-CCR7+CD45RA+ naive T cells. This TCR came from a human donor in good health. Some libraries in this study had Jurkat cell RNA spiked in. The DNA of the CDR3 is TGCGCCAGCAGCCAAGAGAACAGGGGGCGAACCTACGAGCAGTACTTC. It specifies CASSQENRGRTYEQYF.